Detailed here is one T cell receptor (beta chain). Its binding antigen is unknown. The input lacks base qualities; no much larger clone sits a single base away. The source of the sample is a study of blood T cell repertoires in COVID-19 (dated by TCRdb to the early 2020s). As for the study more broadly: Samples from collaborators originated in the United States, Italy and Spain and spanned both the acute and convalescent phases of COVID-19. The sample metadata nearly always contained a de-identified subject ID, COVID-19 status, age in years and sex. Samples were obtained from the ongoing ImmuneRACE study (first 160 participants) and from 950 to 1,500 subjects provided by 6 global collaborators. Where HLA class I and class II types were available, the types were taken from metadata supplied by the sample provider, not from assay-based typing. A freely available public database, intended as a resource for researchers studying the immune response to SARS-CoV-2, is where the repertoires were released. Deeply sampled blood TCRbeta repertoires from subjects exposed to, actively infected with, or recovered from COVID-19 were included in the dataset. The material from the prospective study consisted of cDNA or gDNA derived from T cells, B-cell-depleted T cells, or PBMCs. The paper's findings and limits, for the study overall: How much clinical and demographic metadata was included differed by source and by participant, and the metadata was provided uncurated.

TCRbeta CDR3 regions were amplified from genomic DNA using the immunoSEQ Assay, a bias-controlled multiplex PCR. The paper's data handling went like this. Within the assay, amplification of reference gene primers was used to estimate how many nucleated cells each sample contained. Sequence reads were collapsed and filtered to measure the absolute abundance of every unique TCRbeta CDR3 rearrangement. For each sample, productive Simpson clonality was calculated as the square root of Simpson's diversity index over productive rearrangements. TCRdb mirrors the immuneACCESS table, restricted to in-frame sequences. Some clones are absent from its copies; in checked studies, under half trace to an unresolved V gene, and the reason for the others is unknown. Clone size and the V and J calls come from that table; the DNA yielded D and trimming. This sample lists tens of thousands of clones; less than 90% were detected once. Jointly, the top ten make up roughly a sixth of the sample.

The germline V gene encodes CDR1 SGHNT and CDR2 YYREEE (reference sequence). Inclusive of the bounding cysteine and phenylalanine, the CDR3 is 16 residues long. Left in the record is the CDR3 DNA by itself, 48 bases read in frame from the first base. Trimming takes 1 base from V and 2 bases from J, and the germline ends sit 12 bases apart. Each collaborating institution followed its own protocols to collect whole blood in K2EDTA tubes. For TCRbeta analysis, collaborators shipped samples as frozen whole blood, isolated PBMCs, or DNA extracted from either of those sample types. What was sequenced was peripheral blood. The source is a human donor with acute or convalescent COVID-19. The donor label of this sample is uncertain. In this chain, TRBV5-4 is recombined with TRBJ2-2; TRBD2 is a possible D gene, resting on 6 matching bases. This receptor has the CDR3 CASSLQLAGNTGELFF. The bases are TGTGCCAGCAGCTTGCAACTAGCTGGAAACACCGGGGAGCTGTTTTTT. Full variable domain (CDR3 extended with the reference TRBV5-4 and TRBJ2-2 proteins): ETGVTQSPTHLIKTRGQQVTLRCSSQSGHNTVSWYQQALGQGPQFIFQYYREEENGRGNFPPRFSGLQFPNYSSELNVNALELDDSALYLCASSLQLAGNTGELFFGEGSRLTVL.